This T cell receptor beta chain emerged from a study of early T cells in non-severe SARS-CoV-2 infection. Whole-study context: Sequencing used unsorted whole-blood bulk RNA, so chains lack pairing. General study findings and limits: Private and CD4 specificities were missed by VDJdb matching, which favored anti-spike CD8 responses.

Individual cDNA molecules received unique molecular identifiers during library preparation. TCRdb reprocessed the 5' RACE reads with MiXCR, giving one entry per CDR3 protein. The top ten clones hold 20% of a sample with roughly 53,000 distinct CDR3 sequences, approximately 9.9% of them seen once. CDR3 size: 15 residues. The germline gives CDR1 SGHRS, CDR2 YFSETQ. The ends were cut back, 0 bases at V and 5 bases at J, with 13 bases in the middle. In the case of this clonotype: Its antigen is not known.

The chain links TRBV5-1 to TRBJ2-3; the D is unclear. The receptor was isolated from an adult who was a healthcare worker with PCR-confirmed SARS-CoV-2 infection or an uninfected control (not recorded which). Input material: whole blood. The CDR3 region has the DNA TGCGCCAGCAGCTTGGGGGCCCACAGTAGAGATACGCAGTATTTT. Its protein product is CASSLGAHSRDTQYF.